A selection of T cell receptor beta chains follows, all from one sample in a study of T-cell memory formation after mild COVID-19. TCRdb reprocessed the 5' RACE reads with MiXCR, giving one entry per CDR3 protein. This table has 550,000 to 600,000 distinct CDR3 sequences, roughly 17% appearing once. Input material: PBMCs or a T cell subset sorted from them (not recorded which). These receptor sequences come from an adult woman who had mild COVID-19 (a few samples of this study predate the infection). Cell type and time point are not known. CDR3s include the opening cysteine and the closing phenylalanine or tryptophan. D genes are given only for firm matches. Clone size is stated in some rows and not others, as once, few, many or a class when expanded.

V gene: TRBV24-1
D gene: TRBD2
clone size: -
J gene: TRBJ2-7
CDR3 protein: CATSDLGLAGSLWYF
CDR3 DNA: TGTGCCACCAGTGATTTGGGACTAGCGGGGAGTCTGTGGTACTTC

V gene: TRBV12-3/TRBV12-4
D gene: -
clone size: many
J gene: TRBJ2-4
CDR3 protein: CASSLNRRNIQYF
CDR3 DNA: TGTGCCAGCAGTTTAAACAGGAGGAACATTCAGTACTTC

V gene: TRBV13
D gene: TRBD2
clone size: few
J gene: TRBJ2-7
CDR3 protein: CASSLGPGTSGKYEQYF
CDR3 DNA: TGTGCCAGCAGCTTAGGACCCGGGACTAGCGGGAAATACGAGCAGTACTTC

V gene: TRBV7-2
D gene: -
clone size: -
J gene: TRBJ2-7
CDR3 protein: CASSAPGLKSPYEQYF
CDR3 DNA: TGTGCCAGCAGCGCACCGGGACTGAAATCCCCCTACGAGCAGTACTTC

V gene: TRBV7-2
D gene: TRBD2
clone size: -
J gene: TRBJ2-3
CDR3 protein: CASSRTSGGYTDTQYF
CDR3 DNA: TGTGCCAGCAGCCGCACTAGCGGGGGTTACACAGATACGCAGTATTTT

V gene: TRBV28
D gene: -
clone size: few
J gene: TRBJ1-5
CDR3 protein: CASNQGGDYQPQHF
CDR3 DNA: TGTGCCAGCAACCAAGGGGGGGACTATCAGCCCCAGCATTTT

V gene: TRBV25-1
D gene: -
clone size: few
J gene: TRBJ2-3
CDR3 protein: CASSDYTSSTDTQYF
CDR3 DNA: TGTGCCAGCAGTGATTATACTTCTAGCACAGATACGCAGTATTTT

V gene: TRBV10-1
D gene: TRBD2
clone size: few
J gene: TRBJ2-5
CDR3 protein: CASSESPGLAGEPQETQYF
CDR3 DNA: TGCGCCAGCAGTGAGTCCCCCGGACTAGCGGGGGAACCGCAAGAGACCCAGTACTTC

V gene: TRBV5-8
D gene: TRBD1
clone size: -
J gene: TRBJ1-4
CDR3 protein: CASSLWPQGAGEKLFF
CDR3 DNA: TGTGCCAGCAGCTTGTGGCCCCAGGGGGCGGGAGAAAAACTGTTTTTT

V gene: TRBV29-1
D gene: TRBD1
clone size: few
J gene: TRBJ2-7
CDR3 protein: CSVVGTGGVEQYF
CDR3 DNA: TGCAGCGTTGTGGGGACAGGGGGCGTCGAGCAGTACTTC

V gene: TRBV7-9
D gene: -
clone size: few
J gene: TRBJ2-5
CDR3 protein: CASNNWDSAGSRETQYF
CDR3 DNA: TGTGCCAGCAACAACTGGGACTCCGCCGGGTCACGGGAGACCCAGTACTTC

V gene: TRBV4-1
D gene: TRBD1
clone size: few
J gene: TRBJ1-1
CDR3 protein: CASSSNPGTGGTEAFF
CDR3 DNA: TGCGCCAGCAGCTCAAACCCCGGGACAGGGGGCACTGAAGCTTTCTTT

V gene: TRBV9
D gene: -
clone size: -
J gene: TRBJ2-2
CDR3 protein: CASSANGELFF
CDR3 DNA: TGTGCCAGCAGCGCCAACGGGGAGCTGTTTTTT

V gene: TRBV27
D gene: -
clone size: few
J gene: TRBJ1-5
CDR3 protein: CASSPLGRGLGQPQHF
CDR3 DNA: TGTGCCAGCAGTCCCTTGGGTCGGGGGCTGGGGCAGCCCCAGCATTTT

V gene: TRBV20-1
D gene: -
clone size: few
J gene: TRBJ1-5
CDR3 protein: CSARDSWGANQPQHF
CDR3 DNA: TGCAGTGCTAGAGATTCATGGGGGGCCAATCAGCCCCAGCATTTT

V gene: TRBV7-2
D gene: TRBD2
clone size: -
J gene: TRBJ2-1
CDR3 protein: CASTPRLAGVYNEQFF
CDR3 DNA: TGTGCCAGCACCCCCCGGCTAGCGGGGGTTTACAATGAGCAGTTCTTC

V gene: TRBV27
D gene: TRBD1
clone size: -
J gene: TRBJ1-2
CDR3 protein: CASSKQGSLSYGYTF
CDR3 DNA: TGTGCCAGCAGTAAACAGGGGTCCCTCTCCTATGGCTACACCTTC

V gene: TRBV20-1
D gene: -
clone size: -
J gene: TRBJ2-1
CDR3 protein: CSVRYQGGREQFF
CDR3 DNA: TGCAGTGTACGGTACCAGGGGGGACGGGAGCAGTTCTTC

V gene: TRBV7-3
D gene: TRBD2
clone size: few
J gene: TRBJ2-3
CDR3 protein: CASSLSPSGGPDTQYF
CDR3 DNA: TGTGCCAGCAGCTTATCGCCCAGCGGGGGGCCGGATACGCAGTATTTT

V gene: TRBV2
D gene: -
clone size: -
J gene: TRBJ2-3
CDR3 protein: CASSPQGNTDTQYF
CDR3 DNA: TGTGCCAGCAGTCCACAGGGTAACACAGATACGCAGTATTTT

V gene: TRBV28
D gene: -
clone size: -
J gene: TRBJ2-7
CDR3 protein: CASSPRSRGEQYF
CDR3 DNA: TGTGCCAGCAGTCCTCGCAGTCGCGGCGAGCAGTACTTC

V gene: TRBV12-3/TRBV12-4
D gene: -
clone size: -
J gene: TRBJ2-1
CDR3 protein: CASSSSTGIGSYNEQFF
CDR3 DNA: TGTGCCAGCAGTTCATCCACAGGGATTGGCTCCTACAATGAGCAGTTCTTC

V gene: TRBV7-3
D gene: -
clone size: -
J gene: TRBJ2-3
CDR3 protein: CASSSRTGSDTQYF
CDR3 DNA: TGTGCCAGCAGCTCTCGGACTGGTTCAGATACGCAGTATTTT

V gene: TRBV27
D gene: TRBD2
clone size: -
J gene: TRBJ2-7
CDR3 protein: CASSSGLAGLAEQYF
CDR3 DNA: TGTGCCAGCAGTTCGGGACTAGCGGGTCTTGCCGAGCAGTACTTC

V gene: TRBV7-9
D gene: TRBD1
clone size: -
J gene: TRBJ2-7
CDR3 protein: CASSHPGQGAREQYF
CDR3 DNA: TGTGCCAGCAGCCACCCGGGACAGGGGGCGCGTGAGCAGTACTTC

V gene: TRBV2
D gene: -
clone size: few
J gene: TRBJ2-1
CDR3 protein: CASSDETAHEQFF
CDR3 DNA: TGTGCCAGCAGTGACGAGACCGCCCATGAGCAGTTCTTC

V gene: TRBV24-1
D gene: -
clone size: -
J gene: TRBJ2-1
CDR3 protein: CATSDWTADEQFF
CDR3 DNA: TGTGCCACCAGTGATTGGACGGCAGATGAGCAGTTCTTC

V gene: TRBV12-3/TRBV12-4
D gene: -
clone size: -
J gene: TRBJ2-2
CDR3 protein: CASKTGKGTGELFF
CDR3 DNA: TGTGCCAGCAAAACAGGGAAAGGCACCGGGGAGCTGTTTTTT

V gene: TRBV5-1
D gene: -
clone size: few
J gene: TRBJ1-1
CDR3 protein: CASSFISGGQGTEAFF
CDR3 DNA: TGCGCCAGCAGCTTTATATCCGGGGGGCAGGGCACTGAAGCTTTCTTT

V gene: TRBV7-9
D gene: -
clone size: -
J gene: TRBJ1-4
CDR3 protein: CASSARLTTNEKLFF
CDR3 DNA: TGTGCCAGCAGCGCGCGACTCACAACTAATGAAAAACTGTTTTTT

V gene: TRBV4-1
D gene: -
clone size: few
J gene: TRBJ1-6
CDR3 protein: CASSQERTNYNSPLHF
CDR3 DNA: TGCGCCAGCAGCCAAGAAAGGACGAATTATAATTCACCCCTCCACTTT

V gene: TRBV24-1
D gene: TRBD1
clone size: few
J gene: TRBJ1-5
CDR3 protein: CATRAGGANSQPQHF
CDR3 DNA: TGTGCCACCAGAGCAGGGGGCGCGAATTCTCAGCCCCAGCATTTT

V gene: TRBV7-9
D gene: TRBD1
clone size: few
J gene: TRBJ1-2
CDR3 protein: CASSSIDRGTFYGYTF
CDR3 DNA: TGTGCCAGCAGCTCAATAGACAGGGGGACCTTCTATGGCTACACCTTC

V gene: TRBV6-2/TRBV6-3
D gene: TRBD2
clone size: -
J gene: TRBJ2-7
CDR3 protein: CASSYMELANEQYF
CDR3 DNA: TGTGCGAGCAGTTACATGGAACTAGCGAACGAGCAGTACTTC

V gene: TRBV9
D gene: -
clone size: -
J gene: TRBJ2-2
CDR3 protein: CASSVGAVTANTGELFF
CDR3 DNA: TGTGCCAGCAGCGTAGGGGCCGTCACTGCGAACACCGGGGAGCTGTTTTTT

V gene: TRBV5-1
D gene: -
clone size: few
J gene: TRBJ2-3
CDR3 protein: CASSLTKGGGVSSAQYF
CDR3 DNA: TGCGCCAGCAGCCTCACCAAGGGGGGCGGGGTATCATCGGCGCAGTATTTT

V gene: TRBV29-1
D gene: TRBD2
clone size: -
J gene: TRBJ2-5
CDR3 protein: CSVEVGGRETQYF
CDR3 DNA: TGCAGCGTTGAAGTGGGAGGGCGAGAGACCCAGTACTTC

V gene: TRBV27
D gene: -
clone size: -
J gene: TRBJ2-6
CDR3 protein: CASSEGAYSGANVLTF
CDR3 DNA: TGTGCCAGCAGTGAAGGGGCTTACTCTGGGGCCAACGTCCTGACTTTC

V gene: TRBV5-1
D gene: -
clone size: few
J gene: TRBJ2-1
CDR3 protein: CASSLIAPGEQFF
CDR3 DNA: TGCGCCAGCAGCTTGATAGCGCCCGGTGAGCAGTTCTTC

V gene: TRBV11-2
D gene: -
clone size: -
J gene: TRBJ1-6
CDR3 protein: CASSLVTRDSPLHF
CDR3 DNA: TGTGCCAGCAGCTTAGTGACCCGGGATTCACCCCTCCACTTT

V gene: TRBV5-1
D gene: -
clone size: few
J gene: TRBJ2-7
CDR3 protein: CASSLVASGSWQYF
CDR3 DNA: TGCGCCAGCAGCTTGGTCGCGTCAGGGTCATGGCAGTACTTC

V gene: TRBV21-1
D gene: -
clone size: many
J gene: TRBJ2-7
CDR3 protein: CASSKDRVCEQYF
CDR3 DNA: TGTGCCAGCAGCAAGGACAGGGTTTGTGAGCAGTACTTC

V gene: TRBV20-1
D gene: -
clone size: -
J gene: TRBJ1-5
CDR3 protein: CSARLHGRGLYSNQPQHF
CDR3 DNA: TGCAGTGCTAGACTCCACGGGAGGGGCCTTTATAGCAATCAGCCCCAGCATTTT